The present T cell receptor (beta chain) was sequenced within a study of T cells of healthy individuals. This CDR3 is 15 amino acids long. Germline assignment: CDR1 LGHDT and CDR2 YNNKEL (reference sequence). V dropped 4 bases and J dropped 1; count of bases not matched to a gene: 1. TCRdb re-called the 5' RACE reads through MiXCR, storing one row per CDR3 protein. Of around 63,000 distinct CDR3 sequences in the sample, under 20% are singletons; the top ten hold around 5.1%. This clonotype occurred many times. The sequence was obtained from a human donor in good health. The chain employs TRBV3-1 and TRBJ2-5; 12 bases map to TRBD2. In nucleotides, the CDR3 is TGTGCCAGCAGCCCGACTAGCGGGAGCCAAGAGACCCAGTACTTC. Protein sequence: CASSPTSGSQETQYF.